This T cell receptor beta chain was observed in a study of T cell clonality in common variable immunodeficiency. CDR1 and CDR2 (germline): LNHDA, SQIVND (reference sequence). The CDR3 sequence is 13 residues long. Sequenced by immunoSEQ multiplex PCR; TCRdb stores in-frame clones only, minus some. The data show 30,000 to 40,000 clones, with none appearing a single time. Broader study findings: CVID subjects shared fewer TCRbeta clones than healthy controls did.

In its sample, this clone was seen many times. Antigen: not known. The read halts 3 residues ahead of the CDR3 end, with the missing end drawn from the germline J gene. The specimen sequenced was peripheral blood mononuclear cells. The chain combines TRBV19 with TRBJ1-1; D unclear. The TCR comes from a person between 18 and 75 years old in good health. The CDR3 bases that were read are TGTGCCAGTAGTATAGGGCAGGTTCGACGG. Encoded protein: CASSIGQVRR. The full CDR3 protein is CASSIGQVRRAFF.